This T cell receptor beta chain was sequenced for a study of blood T cell repertoires in COVID-19. Overall study context: Both acute and convalescent COVID-19 samples were obtained from the United States, Italy and Spain.

Authors' methods: Amplification from reference gene primers served as the basis for estimated nucleated cell counts. The method was immunoSEQ multiplex PCR; TCRdb's version includes in-frame clones alone and lacks a portion of them. V and J calls and clone size follow that table, whereas D and trimming were derived from the DNA. In the table there are under 250,000 clones, roughly 80% of which are singletons. CDR1 WNHNN and CDR2 SYGVQD come from the germline V gene (reference sequence). The CDR3 has 14 residues. V lost 5 bases and J lost 7; bases outside the gene matches: 2. Study members were between roughly 18 and 89 years old and lived in some 22 US regions. Clinical history reported by participants formed the basis on which cohorts were assigned.

The chain recombines TRBV10-1 with TRBJ1-6; TRBD1 aligns across 10 bases. This receptor was identified in a woman between 40 and 55 years old with acute COVID-19. Sequenced input: PBMCs or T cells enriched from blood (not recorded which). The CDR3 DNA is TGCGCCAGCAGTCGGACAGGGGGGAATTCACCCCTCCACTTT. Protein sequence: CASSRTGGNSPLHF.